These 2 T cell receptor beta chains share one sample of origin, sequenced in a study of CD4 T cells in relation to SARS-CoV-2 and coronaviruses. Unexposed donor CD4+ T cells date from about 2011-2018, before the COVID-19 pandemic. The cells were cultured for approximately ten days before CD4+ T cells were isolated. For these receptors, no antigen is known. The repertoire was sequenced with immunoSEQ multiplex PCR; TCRdb's copy has only in-frame clones and lacks some. The sample includes 25,000 to 30,000 clones, 73% of them seen just once. The sequenced sample was CD4+ T cells from PBMCs, cultured in vitro. The receptors here all came from a human donor in good health.

About this clone itself: The same CDR3 arises from other DNA sequences in this sample as well. The chain carries TRBV9 and TRBJ2-7; perhaps TRBD1 as D (6 bases). This CDR3 has 14 amino acids. Between the trimmed V and J ends, which lost 2 bases and 2 bases, there was a span of 11 bases. Germline CDR1 reads SGDLS; CDR2 reads YYNGEE. This CDR3 is CASSVLDSPYEQYF. CDR3 nucleotides: TGTGCCAGCAGCGTTTTGGACAGCCCCTACGAGCAGTACTTC.

The chain uses TRBV19 and TRBJ1-4, with 8 positions matching TRBD1. V trimming: 8 bases; J trimming: 7 bases; junction bases outside the gene matches: 6. CDR1 and CDR2 from the germline V gene are LNHDA and SQIVND (reference sequence). This CDR3 region has 13 residues. CDR3: CASRGQGGEKLFF. The DNA of the CDR3 is TGTGCCAGTCGCGGACAGGGTGGTGAAAAACTGTTTTTT.